This T cell receptor (beta chain) comes out of a study of T cells after yellow fever vaccination (dated by TCRdb to about 2019). Background for the entire study: Libraries from fractions with low cell numbers were prepared with the SMART-Seq v4 Ultra Low Input RNA kit. To track T-cell clones before and after primary and booster YFV17D yellow fever vaccination, bulk TCR alpha and beta repertoires were sequenced longitudinally. Two healthy male donors, one aged 18 to 30 and one aged 30 to 39 years, were included in the cohort. Blood was drawn at multiple timepoints before and after primary and secondary immunization, with bulk PBMC replicates and cell subsets isolated.

Synthesis of TCR cDNA relied on 5'RACE template switching, a step that introduced a universal primer site along with unique molecular identifiers. Priming for cDNA synthesis came from both the TCR alpha and TCR beta constant segments. Library amplification involved two PCR steps, and the second step added sample barcodes and sequencing adapters. Sequencing of libraries was performed on Illumina HiSeq 2500 (2x100 bp) or NovaSeq (2x150 bp). From the authors' description of their analysis: Demultiplexing of reads and collapsing into UMI consensus sequences were performed with MIGEC, and V(D)J alignment was carried out with MiXCR. Vaccine-responding clonotypes were defined with edgeR using replicate PBMC samples, requiring FDR below 0.01 and a log2 fold change above 5 up to day 15. Each bulk clonotype received a CD4 or CD8 identity based on whether the sequenced CD4 or CD8 repertoire contained that clonotype at higher abundance. In-frame beta chains were kept once TCRdb had trimmed the public reads at Q25 with fastp and called clones with MiXCR. CDR3 protein sequences are deduplicated, and each keeps its most common genes and DNA. The V and J calls here are based on TCRdb, not the publication. The sample data list 300,000 to 400,000 distinct CDR3 sequences, and 6.2% of these were observed just once. Jointly, the top ten make up roughly 15% of the sample.

Broad study findings and their caveats: The study included only two donors, which limits how far the findings can be generalized. A small fraction of clonotypes showed up in both the CD4 and CD8 compartments, probably as a result of convergent recombination. After the booster, most clones that had expanded after primary vaccination were detected again (around 97% of CD4 and more than 85% of CD8), suggesting broad maintenance of memory. Because abundant contaminating clonotypes from the bulk population could be contained in FACS-sorted repertoires, computational filtering was required. The secondary T-cell response was weaker than the primary response but faster, peaking on day 5 instead of day 15.

Taken with the paper, the label for treatment or condition translates to: live attenuated yellow fever vaccine strain. Two biological replicates of bulk PBMCs were collected at each blood-draw timepoint. PBMCs were isolated from peripheral blood using a standard Ficoll-Paque protocol. RNA was extracted with TriZol from bulk PBMCs, CD4 and CD8 fractions, and dextramer-positive and dextramer-negative fractions. This clonotype was observed many times. The antigen it recognizes is unknown. Within one base of it there is no much larger clone, and no base qualities were kept. Sequencing used PBMCs, obtained 5 days after the yellow fever booster vaccination. The clonotype comes from a man younger than 40 who received the YFV17D yellow fever vaccine.

The DNA is as follows: TGTGCCAGCAGCCGGTCTAGCGGAGACACCGGGGAGCTGTTTTTT. Translated, it gives CASSRSSGDTGELFF. The sequence is built from TRBV5-6 and TRBJ2-2; 7 bases in the junction line up with TRBD2. CDR1 is given as SGHDT and CDR2 as YYEEEE, both from the germline V gene. The CDR3 starts with the cysteine, ends with the phenylalanine, and has 15 residues. This entry keeps only the CDR3 DNA: 45 bases, framed from base 1. From V the trimming removes 4 bases and from J it removes 3 bases, while the gene matches leave 6 bases of the junction unaccounted for.